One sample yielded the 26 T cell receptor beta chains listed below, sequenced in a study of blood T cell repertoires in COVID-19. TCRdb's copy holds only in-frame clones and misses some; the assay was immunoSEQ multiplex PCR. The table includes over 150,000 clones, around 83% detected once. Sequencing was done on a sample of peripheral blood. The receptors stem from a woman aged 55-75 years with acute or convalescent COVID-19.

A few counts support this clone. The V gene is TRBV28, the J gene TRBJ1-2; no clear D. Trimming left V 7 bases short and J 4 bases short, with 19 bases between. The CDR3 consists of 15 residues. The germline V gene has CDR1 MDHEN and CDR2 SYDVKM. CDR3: CASKPHREQFYGYTF. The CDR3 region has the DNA TGTGCCAGCAAACCCCACCGTGAACAGTTCTATGGCTACACCTTC.

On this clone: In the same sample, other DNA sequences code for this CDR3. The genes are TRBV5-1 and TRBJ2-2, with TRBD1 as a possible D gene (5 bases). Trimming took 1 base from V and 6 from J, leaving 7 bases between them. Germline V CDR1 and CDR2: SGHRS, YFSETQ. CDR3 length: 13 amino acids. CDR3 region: CASSLQGSGELFF. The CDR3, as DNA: TGCGCCAGCAGCTTGCAGGGTTCCGGGGAGCTGTTTTTT.

The CDR3 DNA reads as TGTGCCAGCAGTTATCGGCTACAAACAGTGAACACTGAAGCTTTCTTT. Its translation: CASSYRLQTVNTEAFF. This chain links TRBV6-2 or TRBV6-3 with TRBJ1-1; D gene ambiguous. Germline V lookup: CDR1 MNHEY, CDR2 SVGEGT. The CDR3 has 16 amino acids. V lost 3 bases to trimming and J lost 0 bases, with 14 bases between them.

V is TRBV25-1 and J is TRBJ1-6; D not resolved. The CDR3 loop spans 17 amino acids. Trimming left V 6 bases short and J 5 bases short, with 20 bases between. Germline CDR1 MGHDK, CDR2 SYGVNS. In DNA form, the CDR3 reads TGTGCCAGCAGCCCGGGGAGCAGTATTACTCATAATTCACCCCTCCACTTT. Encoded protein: CASSPGSSITHNSPLHF.

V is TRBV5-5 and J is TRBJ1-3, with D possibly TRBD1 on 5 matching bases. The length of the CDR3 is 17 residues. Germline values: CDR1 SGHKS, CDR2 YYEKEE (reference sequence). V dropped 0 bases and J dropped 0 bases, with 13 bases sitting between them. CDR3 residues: CASSLGQRILSGNTIYF. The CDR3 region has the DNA TGTGCCAGCAGCTTGGGACAGCGAATTCTCTCTGGAAACACCATATATTTT.

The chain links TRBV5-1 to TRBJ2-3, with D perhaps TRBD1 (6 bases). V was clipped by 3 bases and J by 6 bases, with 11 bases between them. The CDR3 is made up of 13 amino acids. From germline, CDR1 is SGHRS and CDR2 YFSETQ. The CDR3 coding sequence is TGCGCCAGCAGCTGGGGGCCAGGGGATACGCAGTATTTT. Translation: CASSWGPGDTQYF.

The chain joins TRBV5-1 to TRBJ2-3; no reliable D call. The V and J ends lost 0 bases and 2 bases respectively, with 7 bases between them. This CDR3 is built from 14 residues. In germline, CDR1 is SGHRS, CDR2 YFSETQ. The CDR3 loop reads CASSLGLFTDTQYF. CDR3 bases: TGCGCCAGCAGCTTGGGGCTTTTCACAGATACGCAGTATTTT.

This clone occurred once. CDR3 region: CASTLGAGEGTEAFF. DNA for the CDR3: TGTGCCAGCACCCTAGGGGCAGGGGAGGGTACTGAAGCTTTCTTT. V usage is TRBV6-5 and J usage is TRBJ1-1; tentatively, D is TRBD1 (6 bases). The germline V and J ends were trimmed by 7 bases and 5 bases, with 20 bases remaining between them. Germline-derived CDR1 and CDR2 are MNHEY and SVGAGI. CDR3 length: 15 amino acids.

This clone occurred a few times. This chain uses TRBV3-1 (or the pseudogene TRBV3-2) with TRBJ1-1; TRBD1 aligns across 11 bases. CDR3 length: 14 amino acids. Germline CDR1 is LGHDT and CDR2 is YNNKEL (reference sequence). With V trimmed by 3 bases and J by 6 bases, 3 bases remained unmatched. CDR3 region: CASSQGQGGAEAFF. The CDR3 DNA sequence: TGTGCCAGCAGCCAGGGACAGGGGGGCGCTGAAGCTTTCTTT.

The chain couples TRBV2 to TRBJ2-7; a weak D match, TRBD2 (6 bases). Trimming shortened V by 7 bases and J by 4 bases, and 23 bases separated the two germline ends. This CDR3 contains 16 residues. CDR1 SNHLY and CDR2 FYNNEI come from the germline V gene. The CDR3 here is CASNGPGRDSPYEQYF. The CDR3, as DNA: TGTGCCAGCAACGGACCTGGGCGGGACTCACCATACGAGCAGTACTTC.

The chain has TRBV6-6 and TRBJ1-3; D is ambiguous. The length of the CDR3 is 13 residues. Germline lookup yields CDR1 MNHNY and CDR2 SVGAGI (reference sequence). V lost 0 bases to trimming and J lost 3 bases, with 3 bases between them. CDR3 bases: TGTGCCAGCAGTTACTCGAGTGGAAACACCATATATTTT. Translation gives CASSYSSGNTIYF.

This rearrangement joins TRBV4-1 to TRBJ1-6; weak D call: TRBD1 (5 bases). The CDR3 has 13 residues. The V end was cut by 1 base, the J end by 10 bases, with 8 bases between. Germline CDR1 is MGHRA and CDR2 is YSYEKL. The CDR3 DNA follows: TGCGCCAGCAGCCAAGGACAGTACTCACCCCTCCACTTT. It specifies CASSQGQYSPLHF.

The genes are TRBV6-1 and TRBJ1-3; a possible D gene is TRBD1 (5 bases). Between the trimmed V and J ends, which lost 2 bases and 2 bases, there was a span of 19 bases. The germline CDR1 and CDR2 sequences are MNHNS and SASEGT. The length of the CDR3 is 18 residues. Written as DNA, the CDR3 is TGTGCCAGCAGTGAAACCCCCGGGGGGGGTTACACTGGAAACACCATATATTTT. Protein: CASSETPGGGYTGNTIYF.

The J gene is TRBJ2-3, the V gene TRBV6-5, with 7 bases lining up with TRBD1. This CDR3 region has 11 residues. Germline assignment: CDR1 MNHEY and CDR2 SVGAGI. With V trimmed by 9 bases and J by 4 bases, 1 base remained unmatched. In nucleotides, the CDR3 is TGTGCCAGGAGGGGGCCAGATACGCAGTATTTT. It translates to CARRGPDTQYF.

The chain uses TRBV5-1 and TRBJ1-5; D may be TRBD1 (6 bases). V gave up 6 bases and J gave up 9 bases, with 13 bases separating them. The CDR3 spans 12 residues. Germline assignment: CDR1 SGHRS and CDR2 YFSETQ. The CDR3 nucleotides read TGCGCCAGCAAAGAGGGGGTGGTGCCCCAGCATTTT. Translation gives CASKEGVVPQHF. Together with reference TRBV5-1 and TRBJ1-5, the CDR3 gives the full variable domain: KAGVTQTPRYLIKTRGQQVTLSCSPISGHRSVSWYQQTPGQGLQFLFEYFSETQRNKGNFPGRFSGRQFSNSRSEMNVSTLELGDSALYLCASKEGVVPQHFGDGTRLSIL.

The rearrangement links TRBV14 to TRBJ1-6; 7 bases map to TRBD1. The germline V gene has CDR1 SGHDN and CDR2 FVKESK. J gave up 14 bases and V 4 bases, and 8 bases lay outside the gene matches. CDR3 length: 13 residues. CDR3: CASSPPGTVALHF. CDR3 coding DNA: TGTGCCAGCAGCCCCCCCGGGACAGTCGCCCTCCACTTT.

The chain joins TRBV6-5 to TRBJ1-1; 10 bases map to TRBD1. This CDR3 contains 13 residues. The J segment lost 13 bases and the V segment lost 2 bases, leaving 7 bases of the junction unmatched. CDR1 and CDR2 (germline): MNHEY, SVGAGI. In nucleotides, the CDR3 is TGTGCCAGCAGTTACGACAGGGGGCGCCGGGATTTCTTT. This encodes CASSYDRGRRDFF.

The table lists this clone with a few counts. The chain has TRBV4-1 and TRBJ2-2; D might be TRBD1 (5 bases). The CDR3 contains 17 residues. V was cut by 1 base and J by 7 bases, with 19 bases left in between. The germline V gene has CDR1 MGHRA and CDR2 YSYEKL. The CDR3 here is CASSQGIAGFKGGELFF. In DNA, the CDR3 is TGCGCCAGCAGCCAAGGAATAGCAGGGTTCAAGGGCGGGGAGCTGTTTTTT.

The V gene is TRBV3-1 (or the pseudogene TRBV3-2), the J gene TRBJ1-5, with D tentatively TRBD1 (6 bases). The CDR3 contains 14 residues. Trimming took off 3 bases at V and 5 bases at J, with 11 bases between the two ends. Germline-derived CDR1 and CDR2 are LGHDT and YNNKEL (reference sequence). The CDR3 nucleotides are TGTGCCAGCAGCCACGGGAGGGGGTATCAGCCCCAGCATTTT. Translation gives CASSHGRGYQPQHF.

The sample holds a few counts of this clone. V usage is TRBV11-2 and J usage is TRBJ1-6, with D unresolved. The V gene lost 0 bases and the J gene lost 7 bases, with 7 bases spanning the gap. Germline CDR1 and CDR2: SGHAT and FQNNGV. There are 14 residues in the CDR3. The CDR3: CASSLDSTNSPLHF. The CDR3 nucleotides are TGTGCCAGCAGCTTAGATTCTACGAATTCACCCCTCCACTTT. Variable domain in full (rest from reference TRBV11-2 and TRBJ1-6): EAGVAQSPRYKIIEKRQSVAFWCNPISGHATLYWYQQILGQGPKLLIQFQNNGVVDDSQLPKDRFSAERLKGVDSTLKIQPAKLEDSAVYLCASSLDSTNSPLHFGNGTRLTVT.

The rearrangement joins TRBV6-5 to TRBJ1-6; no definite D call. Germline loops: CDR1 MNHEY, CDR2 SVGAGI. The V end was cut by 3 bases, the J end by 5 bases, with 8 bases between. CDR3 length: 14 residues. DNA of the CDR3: TGTGCCAGCAGTTATTACGGGGATAATTCACCCCTCCACTTT. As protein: CASSYYGDNSPLHF.

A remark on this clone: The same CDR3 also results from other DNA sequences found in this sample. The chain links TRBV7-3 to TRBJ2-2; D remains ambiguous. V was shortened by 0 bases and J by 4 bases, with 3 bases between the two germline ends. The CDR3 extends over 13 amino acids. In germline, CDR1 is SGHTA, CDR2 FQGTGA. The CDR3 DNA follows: TGTGCCAGCAGCTTAACGAGCACCGGGGAGCTGTTTTTT. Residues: CASSLTSTGELFF.

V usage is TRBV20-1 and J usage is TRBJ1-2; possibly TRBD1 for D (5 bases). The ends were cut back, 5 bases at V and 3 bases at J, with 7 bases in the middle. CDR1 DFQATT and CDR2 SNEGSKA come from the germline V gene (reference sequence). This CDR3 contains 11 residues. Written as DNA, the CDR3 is TGCAGTGCTCCGGGGGACTATGGCTACACCTTC. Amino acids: CSAPGDYGYTF.

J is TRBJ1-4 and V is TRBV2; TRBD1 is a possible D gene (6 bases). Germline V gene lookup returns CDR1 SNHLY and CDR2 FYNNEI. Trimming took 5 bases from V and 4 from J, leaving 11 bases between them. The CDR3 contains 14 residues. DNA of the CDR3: TGTGCCAGCAGTCCCACAGGGAGTAATGAAAAACTGTTTTTT. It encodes CASSPTGSNEKLFF.

CDR3 in amino acids: CASRPGQGNEKLFF. CDR3 DNA sequence: TGTGCCAGCAGACCGGGACAGGGTAATGAAAAACTGTTTTTT. The chain joins TRBV6-5 to TRBJ1-4; 9 bases fit TRBD1. Looked up from germline, CDR1 is MNHEY and CDR2 is SVGAGI. Germline trimming cut 6 bases from V and 4 bases from J; bases unmatched to any gene: 3. The CDR3 runs 14 residues.

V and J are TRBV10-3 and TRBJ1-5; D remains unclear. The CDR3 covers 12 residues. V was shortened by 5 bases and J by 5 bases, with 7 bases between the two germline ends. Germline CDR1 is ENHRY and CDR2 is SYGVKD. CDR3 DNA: TGTGCCATCAGTCAGGATGATCAGCCCCAGCATTTT. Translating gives CAISQDDQPQHF.